Listed below are T cell receptor beta chains from one sample, sequenced in a study of cytomegalovirus exposure and HLA in healthy donors. Using immunoSEQ multiplex PCR, the repertoire was profiled, and TCRdb retains in-frame clones only, with some absent. Among roughly 330,000 clones listed, approximately 90% were seen once. Sequencing used PBMCs. These receptors originate from a woman aged 25 to 45 in good health and CMV-seropositive. The CDR3 runs from the conserved cysteine through the conserved F or W. A D gene is named only where the DNA matches it firmly. Size is omitted from some rows. Given values are once, few, many or a class for expanded clones.

V: TRBV5-1
D: TRBD2
size: .
J: TRBJ2-5
CDR3: CASSLIAGGLETQYF
DNA: TGCGCCAGCAGCTTGATAGCGGGGGGGCTAGAGACCCAGTACTTC

V: TRBV4-1
D: TRBD1
size: .
J: TRBJ2-1
CDR3: CASSPGTGYIF
DNA: TGCGCCAGCAGCCCCGGGACAGGGTACATCTTC

V: TRBV5-1
D: TRBD1
size: .
J: TRBJ1-1
CDR3: CASSFSTGGDTEAFF
DNA: TGCGCCAGCAGCTTCAGTACAGGGGGCGACACTGAAGCTTTCTTT

V: TRBV7-2
D: .
size: .
J: TRBJ2-1
CDR3: CASSLGLGSYNEQFF
DNA: TGTGCCAGCAGCTTGGGCCTAGGCAGTTACAATGAGCAGTTCTTC

V: TRBV9
D: TRBD2
size: .
J: TRBJ2-3
CDR3: CASSSRTSGRTDTQYF
DNA: TGTGCCAGCAGCTCCAGGACTAGCGGGAGAACAGATACGCAGTATTTT

V: TRBV4-2
D: .
size: .
J: TRBJ1-2
CDR3: CASSQDRAVSNYGYTF
DNA: TGTGCCAGCAGCCAAGATAGGGCAGTCTCTAACTATGGCTACACCTTC

V: TRBV5-1
D: .
size: .
J: TRBJ2-3
CDR3: CASSLGFTLGGTDTQYF
DNA: TGCGCCAGCAGCTTGGGATTTACCCTTGGGGGCACAGATACGCAGTATTTT

V: TRBV7-8
D: .
size: .
J: TRBJ2-7
CDR3: CASSLARDAGTAREQYF
DNA: TGTGCCAGCAGCTTAGCCCGCGACGCCGGGACCGCTCGCGAGCAGTACTTC

V: TRBV2
D: .
size: once
J: TRBJ1-1
CDR3: CASSESDRMAFF
DNA: TGTGCCAGCAGTGAATCAGACAGGATGGCTTTCTTT

V: TRBV15
D: TRBD2
size: .
J: TRBJ2-7
CDR3: CATSRGAGGTYEQYF
DNA: TGTGCCACCAGCAGAGGAGCGGGGGGAACCTACGAGCAGTACTTC

V: TRBV5-1
D: .
size: few
J: TRBJ1-6
CDR3: CASSLQQVNSPLHF
DNA: TGCGCCAGCAGCTTGCAGCAGGTTAATTCACCCCTCCACTTT

V: TRBV19
D: .
size: .
J: TRBJ2-1
CDR3: CASMGESSYNEQFF
DNA: TGTGCCAGTATGGGAGAGAGCTCCTACAATGAGCAGTTCTTC

V: TRBV9
D: .
size: .
J: TRBJ2-2
CDR3: CASSASNTGELFF
DNA: TGTGCCAGCAGCGCGTCTAACACCGGGGAGCTGTTTTTT

V: TRBV2
D: .
size: once
J: TRBJ1-2
CDR3: CASSEAQGRLYGYTF
DNA: TGTGCCAGCAGTGAAGCCCAGGGTCGACTTTATGGCTACACCTTC

V: TRBV30
D: TRBD2
size: once
J: TRBJ2-1
CDR3: CAWRSGLAGRQFF
DNA: TGTGCCTGGAGATCGGGACTAGCGGGACGGCAGTTCTTC

V: TRBV30
D: TRBD1
size: .
J: TRBJ2-3
CDR3: CAWGGPGQGTDTQYF
DNA: TGTGCCTGGGGGGGACCGGGACAGGGCACAGATACGCAGTATTTT

V: TRBV2
D: .
size: once
J: TRBJ2-3
CDR3: CASSEFGTAQDTQYF
DNA: TGTGCCAGCAGTGAATTTGGGACCGCCCAAGATACGCAGTATTTT

V: TRBV27
D: .
size: .
J: TRBJ2-7
CDR3: CASSLYGLGQYEQYF
DNA: TGTGCCAGCAGTTTATACGGTTTGGGGCAGTACGAGCAGTACTTC

V: TRBV27
D: TRBD1
size: .
J: TRBJ1-5
CDR3: CASKDRAEAQPQHF
DNA: TGTGCCAGCAAGGACAGGGCGGAAGCTCAGCCCCAGCATTTT

V: TRBV29-1
D: .
size: .
J: TRBJ2-1
CDR3: CSAPGVDNEQFF
DNA: TGCAGCGCCCCCGGGGTAGACAATGAGCAGTTCTTC

V: TRBV5-1
D: TRBD2
size: .
J: TRBJ2-3
CDR3: CASSQIGGGPPDTQYF
DNA: TGCGCCAGCAGCCAGATTGGGGGGGGTCCCCCAGATACGCAGTATTTT

V: TRBV5-1
D: .
size: .
J: TRBJ1-2
CDR3: CASSTPDPFYGYTF
DNA: TGCGCCAGCAGCACCCCGGACCCTTTCTATGGCTACACCTTC

V: TRBV30
D: TRBD1
size: once
J: TRBJ1-4
CDR3: CAWSVLGQGNEKLFF
DNA: TGTGCCTGGAGTGTACTCGGACAGGGCAATGAAAAACTGTTTTTT

V: TRBV19
D: .
size: .
J: TRBJ1-6
CDR3: CASSISGAGSYNSPLHF
DNA: TGTGCCAGTAGTATTTCTGGAGCCGGCTCCTATAATTCACCCCTCCACTTT

V: TRBV7-9
D: .
size: .
J: TRBJ1-2
CDR3: CASSLGFGPYGYTF
DNA: TGTGCCAGCAGCTTAGGTTTTGGGCCCTACGGCTACACCTTC

V: TRBV7-9
D: TRBD1
size: .
J: TRBJ2-7
CDR3: CASSYSDRGIYEQYF
DNA: TGTGCCAGCAGCTACTCGGACAGGGGAATCTACGAGCAGTACTTC

V: TRBV4-1
D: .
size: .
J: TRBJ2-5
CDR3: CASSPGHEETQYF
DNA: TGCGCCAGCAGCCCCGGACATGAAGAGACCCAGTACTTC

V: TRBV7-3
D: .
size: .
J: TRBJ2-5
CDR3: CASSPGAGLLETQYF
DNA: TGTGCCAGCAGCCCAGGTGCGGGGTTATTAGAGACCCAGTACTTC

V: TRBV5-1
D: TRBD1
size: .
J: TRBJ1-4
CDR3: CASSLRSSRGVNEKLFF
DNA: TGCGCCAGCAGCTTGAGGTCTTCCAGGGGGGTGAATGAAAAACTGTTTTTT

V: TRBV6-5
D: TRBD1
size: few
J: TRBJ1-2
CDR3: CASSGQGGDSYGYTF
DNA: TGTGCCAGCAGTGGACAGGGGGGCGATTCCTATGGCTACACCTTC

V: TRBV5-6
D: .
size: .
J: TRBJ2-5
CDR3: CASSLGRQTQYF
DNA: TGTGCCAGCAGCTTGGGCCGACAGACCCAGTACTTC

V: TRBV29-1
D: .
size: .
J: TRBJ2-7
CDR3: CSVGGEEVWYEQYF
DNA: TGCAGCGTTGGGGGGGAAGAAGTTTGGTACGAGCAGTACTTC

V: TRBV6-5
D: TRBD1
size: .
J: TRBJ1-2
CDR3: CASSFLRGRSNGYTF
DNA: TGTGCCAGCAGTTTCCTGAGGGGGCGCTCGAATGGCTACACCTTC

V: TRBV7-3
D: .
size: .
J: TRBJ2-2
CDR3: CASSLNSPTELFF
DNA: TGTGCCAGCAGCTTAAACTCCCCAACGGAGCTGTTTTTT

V: TRBV29-1
D: .
size: .
J: TRBJ2-7
CDR3: CSVEAPWGLGVGGEQYF
DNA: TGCAGCGTTGAAGCTCCCTGGGGACTTGGGGTGGGAGGTGAGCAGTACTTC

V: TRBV6-1
D: .
size: .
J: TRBJ2-7
CDR3: CASTEGVPGSYEQYF
DNA: TGTGCCAGCACCGAAGGGGTCCCCGGCTCCTACGAGCAGTACTTC

V: TRBV5-1
D: TRBD1
size: .
J: TRBJ2-5
CDR3: CASSTRDSEWATQYF
DNA: TGCGCCAGCAGCACCCGGGACAGCGAATGGGCGACCCAGTACTTC

V: TRBV5-4
D: TRBD1
size: .
J: TRBJ2-7
CDR3: CASSFPGQGNEQYF
DNA: TGTGCCAGCAGCTTTCCGGGACAGGGGAACGAGCAGTACTTC

V: TRBV27
D: TRBD2
size: .
J: TRBJ2-7
CDR3: CASSSLLAGVYEQYF
DNA: TGTGCCAGCAGTTCGCTACTAGCGGGAGTGTACGAGCAGTACTTC

V: TRBV5-1
D: TRBD1
size: few
J: TRBJ2-2
CDR3: CASSFAGTVTGELFF
DNA: TGCGCCAGCAGCTTTGCCGGGACAGTCACCGGGGAGCTGTTTTTT

V: TRBV5-3
D: TRBD1
size: .
J: TRBJ1-2
CDR3: CARRSTDRGDYGYTF
DNA: TGTGCCAGAAGATCGACGGACAGGGGGGACTATGGCTACACCTTC

V: TRBV6-1
D: TRBD1
size: .
J: TRBJ1-2
CDR3: CASSGWTGDYGYTF
DNA: TGTGCCAGCAGTGGTTGGACAGGAGACTATGGCTACACCTTC

V: TRBV30
D: TRBD1
size: .
J: TRBJ1-2
CDR3: CAWSAGQGAYGYTF
DNA: TGTGCCTGGAGTGCGGGACAGGGGGCATATGGCTACACCTTC

V: TRBV5-1
D: .
size: .
J: TRBJ2-7
CDR3: CASSPSRDTTYEQYF
DNA: TGCGCCAGCAGCCCGTCCCGGGACACAACCTACGAGCAGTACTTC

V: TRBV27
D: .
size: .
J: TRBJ2-7
CDR3: CASALQVSARPYF
DNA: TGTGCCAGCGCTTTACAGGTCTCAGCGCGGCCGTACTTC

V: TRBV4-2
D: TRBD2
size: once
J: TRBJ2-7
CDR3: CASSQDWSGLAGSYEQYF
DNA: TGTGCCAGCAGCCAAGATTGGAGCGGACTAGCTGGGTCCTACGAGCAGTACTTC

V: TRBV9
D: TRBD1
size: .
J: TRBJ2-2
CDR3: CASSSRQGQYTGELFF
DNA: TGTGCCAGCAGCTCCCGACAGGGTCAATACACCGGGGAGCTGTTTTTT

V: TRBV2
D: .
size: .
J: TRBJ2-2
CDR3: CASSERGLVNTGELFF
DNA: TGTGCCAGCAGTGAAAGGGGTCTGGTGAACACCGGGGAGCTGTTTTTT

V: TRBV5-6
D: TRBD1
size: .
J: TRBJ2-6
CDR3: CASSLDGGTGGKGANVLTF
DNA: TGTGCCAGCAGCTTGGACGGAGGGACAGGGGGAAAAGGGGCCAACGTCCTGACTTTC

V: TRBV19
D: TRBD1
size: .
J: TRBJ2-3
CDR3: CASSTGQGPSTDTQYF
DNA: TGTGCCAGTAGTACGGGACAGGGGCCTAGCACAGATACGCAGTATTTT

V: TRBV5-8
D: TRBD2
size: .
J: TRBJ2-7
CDR3: CASSLALSSGPSYEQYF
DNA: TGTGCCAGCAGCTTGGCCCTTTCTAGCGGACCCTCCTACGAGCAGTACTTC

V: TRBV4-2
D: .
size: few
J: TRBJ1-2
CDR3: CASSRLDNSGYTF
DNA: TGTGCCAGCAGCCGACTGGACAATTCTGGCTACACCTTC

V: TRBV5-4
D: .
size: .
J: TRBJ1-5
CDR3: CASSLDNQPQHF
DNA: TGTGCCAGCAGCTTGGACAATCAGCCCCAGCATTTT

V: TRBV4-1
D: .
size: .
J: TRBJ2-5
CDR3: CASSQDPREETQYF
DNA: TGCGCCAGCAGCCAAGATCCCAGGGAAGAGACCCAGTACTTC

V: TRBV5-1
D: TRBD1
size: .
J: TRBJ2-5
CDR3: CASSAGQGIVETQYF
DNA: TGCGCCAGCAGCGCCGGACAGGGGATCGTAGAGACCCAGTACTTC

V: TRBV2
D: .
size: .
J: TRBJ1-5
CDR3: CASRGGVTGNQPQHF
DNA: TGTGCCAGCAGAGGGGGGGTTACAGGCAATCAGCCCCAGCATTTT

V: TRBV20-1
D: .
size: .
J: TRBJ1-1
CDR3: CSARMNTEAFF
DNA: TGCAGTGCTAGAATGAACACTGAAGCTTTCTTT